The count of the clone carrying this TCR beta chain is one. Beta-chain TCR CDR3 regions were amplified from RNA transcripts. Second-round multiplex PCR came after first-round RT-PCR with HTBI primers. TCRdb redid the calling of the multiplex PCR reads with MiXCR, one entry per CDR3 protein. This table has fewer than 600,000 distinct CDR3 sequences, approximately 15% appearing once. This entry comes from a study of Graves' ophthalmopathy and Graves' hyperthyroidism. Across the study: Prior to any treatment, peripheral blood was collected at the time of initial diagnosis.

Clinical symptoms and serum thyroxine were used for diagnosis; TRAb, thyroid ultrasound and orbital computed tomography were also relied on. Source material: blood. The clonotype originates from a woman aged 25 to 39 with Graves' ophthalmopathy.

The CDR3 sequence is CASSRGGAYGYTF. CDR3 in DNA: TGTGCCAGCAGTAGAGGGGGCGCCTATGGCTACACCTTC. V is TRBV6-4 and J is TRBJ1-2; TRBD1 aligns across 7 bases. Trimming cost V 5 bases and J 4 bases; bases outside gene matches: 4. The length of the CDR3 is 13 residues. Germline values: CDR1 MRHNA, CDR2 SNTAGT.